The clone carrying this T cell receptor (beta chain) has only one observation. Single viable CD3+CD4+CD8-CD45RO+ cells were sorted as the memory CD4+ T cells. This specimen belongs to a study of memory CD4+ T cells and cytomegalovirus serostatus. As processed by the authors: Out-of-frame sequences were removed, leaving a few million distinct TCRbeta sequences. Assay: immunoSEQ multiplex PCR; the TCRdb copy retains only in-frame clones and omits some. That table gives V, J and clone size, and the DNA gave D and trimming. The sample consists of roughly 49,000 clones, roughly 78% of them appearing once. This CDR3 has 15 amino acids. Trimming shortened V by 1 base and J by 4 bases, and 10 bases separated the two germline ends. CDR1 SGHVS and CDR2 FQNEAQ come from the germline V gene.

This chain uses TRBV7-8 with TRBJ1-4, with TRBD1 as a possible D gene (5 bases). The TCR comes from an adult in good health and CMV-seronegative. Sequenced material: memory CD4+ T cells from blood. The CDR3 is CASSLGGAYNEKLFF. The CDR3 nucleotides are TGTGCCAGCAGCTTAGGAGGGGCGTATAATGAAAAACTGTTTTTT. Together with reference TRBV7-8 and TRBJ1-4, the CDR3 gives the full variable domain: GAGVSQSPRYKVAKRGQDVALRCDPISGHVSLFWYQQALGQGPEFLTYFQNEAQLDKSGLPSDRFFAERPEGSVSTLKIQRTQQEDSAVYLCASSLGGAYNEKLFFGSGTQLSVL.